This T cell receptor (beta chain) is from a study of blood T cell repertoires in COVID-19. Study overall: Samples came from the United States, Italy and Spain, spanning acute and convalescent COVID-19. In each case, the material was cDNA or gDNA derived from T cells, B-cell-depleted T cells, or PBMCs.

Only in-frame clones appear in the TCRdb table, and some are missing; sequencing was by immunoSEQ multiplex PCR. The sample has 200,000 to 300,000 clones; approximately 86% are singletons. This CDR3 spans 16 amino acids. V shed 6 bases and J 4 bases; nucleotides not matched to a gene: 11. Per the germline V gene, CDR1 is LNHDA and CDR2 is SQIVND (reference sequence). The sample consisted of peripheral blood. The TCR comes from a woman aged 55-69 years with COVID-19, enrolled during active disease. The rearrangement joins TRBV19 to TRBJ2-2; 7 bases are a match to TRBD2. The CDR3 DNA sequence: TGTGCCAGTAGCGGCACACGACTAGCCACCACCGGGGAGCTGTTTTTT. Amino acids: CASSGTRLATTGELFF. Complete variable domain (other parts from reference TRBV19 and TRBJ2-2): DGGITQSPKYLFRKEGQNVTLSCEQNLNHDAMYWYRQDPGQGLRLIYYSQIVNDFQKGDIAEGYSVSREKKESFPLTVTSAQKNPTAFYLCASSGTRLATTGELFFGEGSRLTVL.